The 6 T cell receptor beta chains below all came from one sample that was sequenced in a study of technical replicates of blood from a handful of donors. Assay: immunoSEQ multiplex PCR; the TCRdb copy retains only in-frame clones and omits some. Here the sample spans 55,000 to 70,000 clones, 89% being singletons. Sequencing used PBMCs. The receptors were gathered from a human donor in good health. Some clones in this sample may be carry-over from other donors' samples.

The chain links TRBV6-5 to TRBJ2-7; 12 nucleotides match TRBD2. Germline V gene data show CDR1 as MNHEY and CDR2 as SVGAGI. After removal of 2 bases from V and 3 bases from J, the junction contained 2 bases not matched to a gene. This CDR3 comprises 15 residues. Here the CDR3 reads CASSYGLAGIYEQYF. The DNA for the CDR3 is TGTGCCAGCAGTTACGGACTAGCGGGGATCTACGAGCAGTACTTC.

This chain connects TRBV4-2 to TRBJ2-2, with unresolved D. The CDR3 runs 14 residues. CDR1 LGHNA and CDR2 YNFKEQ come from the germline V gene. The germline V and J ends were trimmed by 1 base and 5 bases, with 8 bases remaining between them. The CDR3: CASSQGLWTGELFF. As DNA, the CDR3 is TGTGCCAGCAGCCAAGGTCTATGGACCGGGGAGCTGTTTTTT.

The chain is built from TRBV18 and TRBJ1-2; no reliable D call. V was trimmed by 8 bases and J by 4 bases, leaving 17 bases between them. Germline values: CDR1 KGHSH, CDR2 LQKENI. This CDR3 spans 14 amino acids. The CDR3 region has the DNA TGTGCCAGCCGACGAGGGAGTCGGGGCTATGGCTACACCTTC. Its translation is CASRRGSRGYGYTF. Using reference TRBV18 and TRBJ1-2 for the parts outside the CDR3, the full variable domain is NAGVMQNPRHLVRRRGQEARLRCSPMKGHSHVYWYRQLPEEGLKFMVYLQKENIIDESGMPKERFSAEFPKEGPSILRIQQVVRGDSAAYFCASRRGSRGYGYTFGSGTRLTVV.

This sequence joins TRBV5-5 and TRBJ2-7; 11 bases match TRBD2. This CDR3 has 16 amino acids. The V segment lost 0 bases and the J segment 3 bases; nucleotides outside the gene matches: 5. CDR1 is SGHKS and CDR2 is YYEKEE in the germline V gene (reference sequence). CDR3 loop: CASSLVPTSGGYEQYF. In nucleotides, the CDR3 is TGTGCCAGCAGCTTGGTTCCCACTAGCGGGGGCTACGAGCAGTACTTC. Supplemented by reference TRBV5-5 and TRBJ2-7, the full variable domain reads DAGVTQSPTHLIKTRGQQVTLRCSPISGHKSVSWYQQVLGQGPQFIFQYYEKEERGRGNFPDRFSARQFPNYSSELNVNALLLGDSALYLCASSLVPTSGGYEQYFGPGTRLTVT.

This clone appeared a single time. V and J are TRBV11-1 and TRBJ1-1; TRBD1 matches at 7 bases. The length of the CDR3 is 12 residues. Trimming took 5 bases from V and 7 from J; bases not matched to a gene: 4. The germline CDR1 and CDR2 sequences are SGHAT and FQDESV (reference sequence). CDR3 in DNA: TGTGCCAGCAGCCGGACAGGCGTTGAAGCTTTCTTT. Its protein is CASSRTGVEAFF.

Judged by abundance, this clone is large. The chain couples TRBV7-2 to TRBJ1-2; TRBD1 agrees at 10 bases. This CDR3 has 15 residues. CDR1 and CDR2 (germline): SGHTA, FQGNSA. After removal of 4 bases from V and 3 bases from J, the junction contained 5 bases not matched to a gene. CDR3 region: CASSYPGQGYYGYTF. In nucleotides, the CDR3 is TGTGCCAGCAGCTACCCGGGACAGGGGTACTATGGCTACACCTTC.